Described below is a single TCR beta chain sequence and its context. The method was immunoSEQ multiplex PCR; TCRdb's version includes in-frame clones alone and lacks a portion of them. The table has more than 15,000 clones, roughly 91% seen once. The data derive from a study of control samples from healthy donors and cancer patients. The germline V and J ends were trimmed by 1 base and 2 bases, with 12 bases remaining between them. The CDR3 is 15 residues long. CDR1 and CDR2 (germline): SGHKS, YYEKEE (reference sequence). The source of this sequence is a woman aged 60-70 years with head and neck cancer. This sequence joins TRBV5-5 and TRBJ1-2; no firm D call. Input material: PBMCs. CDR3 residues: CASSLSGRPNYGYTF. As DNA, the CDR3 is TGTGCCAGCAGCTTGAGTGGCAGGCCCAACTATGGCTACACCTTC.